This is a list of T cell receptor beta chains from one sample in a study of cytomegalovirus exposure and HLA in healthy donors. Produced via immunoSEQ multiplex PCR; TCRdb's table is partial and in-frame only. The sample lists more than 250,000 clones, roughly nine tenths occurring once. Sequencing was carried out using PBMCs. Every receptor here comes from a woman aged 30 to 39 in good health and CMV-seropositive. The CDR3 runs from the conserved cysteine through the conserved F or W. A D gene is named only where the DNA matches it firmly. Part of the rows lack a size; the others show once, few, many or a class for expanded clones.

J: TRBJ1-2; D: TRBD1; V: TRBV27; size: NA; DNA: TGTGCCAGCAGTTGGGGACAGGGGAGTGGCTACACCTTC; CDR3: CASSWGQGSGYTF
J: TRBJ2-7; D: NA; V: TRBV5-1; size: NA; DNA: TGCGCCAGCAGCTTGGTGGCAGGTACCTACGAGCAGTACTTC; CDR3: CASSLVAGTYEQYF
J: TRBJ1-3; D: NA; V: TRBV7-2; size: NA; DNA: TGTGCCAGCAGCCCATTTCGGGCATCTGGAAACACCATATATTTT; CDR3: CASSPFRASGNTIYF
J: TRBJ2-7; D: NA; V: TRBV7-9; size: NA; DNA: TGTGCCAGCAGCGCAGCTACCCAGACCCCCCGTGTGTACTTC; CDR3: CASSAATQTPRVYF
J: TRBJ1-1; D: TRBD1; V: TRBV4-2; size: NA; DNA: TGTGCCAGCAGCCAAGCGGGACAGGGTTTCACTGAAGCTTTCTTT; CDR3: CASSQAGQGFTEAFF
J: TRBJ2-3; D: TRBD1; V: TRBV5-4; size: NA; DNA: TGTGCCAGCAGCTTACAGGACAGGGACGCGGCAGATACGCAGTATTTT; CDR3: CASSLQDRDAADTQYF
J: TRBJ2-7; D: TRBD1; V: TRBV6-1; size: NA; DNA: TGTGCCAGCAGCGGGACAGGTGAAAACGAGCAGTACTTC; CDR3: CASSGTGENEQYF
J: TRBJ1-1; D: NA; V: TRBV7-9; size: few; DNA: TGTGCCAGCAGCTTAGGAGGGGTTACTGAAGCTTTCTTT; CDR3: CASSLGGVTEAFF
J: TRBJ2-3; D: NA; V: TRBV18; size: NA; DNA: TGTGCCAGCTCAGAGTGGCCCAGTGACACAGATACGCAGTATTTT; CDR3: CASSEWPSDTDTQYF
J: TRBJ2-3; D: TRBD1; V: TRBV7-3; size: NA; DNA: TGTGCCAGCAGCGACGGGACAGGGGCGGATACGCAGTATTTT; CDR3: CASSDGTGADTQYF
J: TRBJ1-4; D: NA; V: TRBV2; size: NA; DNA: TGTGCCAGCAGTGAACAGTCACGCGATGAAAAACTGTTTTTT; CDR3: CASSEQSRDEKLFF
J: TRBJ2-3; D: TRBD2; V: TRBV27; size: NA; DNA: TGTGCCAGCAGTTCCCCGGGTGGGGGACTAGCAACAGATACGCAGTATTTT; CDR3: CASSSPGGGLATDTQYF
J: TRBJ1-5; D: TRBD1; V: TRBV7-8; size: few; DNA: TGTGCCAGCAGCCAGGGGGGGCGAGAACAGCCCCAGCATTTT; CDR3: CASSQGGREQPQHF
J: TRBJ2-2; D: TRBD2; V: TRBV28; size: NA; DNA: TGTGCCAGCAGTTTAAGGGCTAGCGGGTTAAACACCGGGGAGCTGTTTTTT; CDR3: CASSLRASGLNTGELFF
J: TRBJ2-1; D: TRBD2; V: TRBV19; size: NA; DNA: TGTGCCAGTAGTGCAAGACTAGCGGGGATTAATGAGCAGTTCTTC; CDR3: CASSARLAGINEQFF
J: TRBJ2-7; D: NA; V: TRBV18; size: NA; DNA: TGTGCCAGCTCACCGGGTGGGACCCAATTCTACGAGCAGTACTTC; CDR3: CASSPGGTQFYEQYF
J: TRBJ2-7; D: NA; V: TRBV9; size: NA; DNA: TGTGCCAGCAGCGTACGAGCAGGGAGCCTCGACGAGCAGTACTTC; CDR3: CASSVRAGSLDEQYF
J: TRBJ2-2; D: NA; V: TRBV6-1; size: NA; DNA: TGTGCCAGCAGTGCTAAACAGGGTTTCACCGGGGAGCTGTTTTTT; CDR3: CASSAKQGFTGELFF
J: TRBJ2-7; D: NA; V: TRBV7-9; size: few; DNA: TGTGCCAGCAGCCGGTCGGGTAGCTCCTACGAGCAGTACTTC; CDR3: CASSRSGSSYEQYF
J: TRBJ2-3; D: TRBD2; V: TRBV7-2; size: NA; DNA: TGTGCCAGCAGCGTGAGCGGGGGGGCCGCAGATACGCAGTATTTT; CDR3: CASSVSGGAADTQYF
J: TRBJ2-3; D: NA; V: TRBV30; size: NA; DNA: TGTGCCTGGAGTGTACTCAAGGGAAAGTTAACAGATACGCAGTATTTT; CDR3: CAWSVLKGKLTDTQYF
J: TRBJ2-1; D: NA; V: TRBV27; size: NA; DNA: TGTGCCAGCAGTGTTTCCCACTACAATGAGCAGTTCTTC; CDR3: CASSVSHYNEQFF
J: TRBJ2-3; D: NA; V: TRBV5-4; size: NA; DNA: TGTGCCAGCAGCCCGCGGGACGGCACAGATACGCAGTATTTT; CDR3: CASSPRDGTDTQYF
J: TRBJ2-7; D: TRBD1; V: TRBV23-1; size: NA; DNA: TGCGCCAGCACCCAGGGGGCGCAAGAGCAGTACTTC; CDR3: CASTQGAQEQYF
J: TRBJ1-5; D: NA; V: TRBV2; size: NA; DNA: TGTGCCAGCAGCTTAGATCACGGACAGATCGTCAATCAGCCCCAGCATTTT; CDR3: CASSLDHGQIVNQPQHF
J: TRBJ2-3; D: TRBD2; V: TRBV7-3; size: NA; DNA: TGTGCCAGCAGCTTAGATAGCGGGAGGCCAAACCCGTATTTT; CDR3: CASSLDSGRPNPYF
J: TRBJ2-2; D: NA; V: TRBV28; size: NA; DNA: TGTGCCACGCAGTACACCGGGGAGCTGTTTTTT; CDR3: CATQYTGELFF
J: TRBJ2-7; D: NA; V: TRBV29-1; size: NA; DNA: TGCAGCGTGGCGGACAGTTCCGTGTGGCAGTACTTC; CDR3: CSVADSSVWQYF
J: TRBJ1-4; D: TRBD1; V: TRBV9; size: NA; DNA: TGTGCCAGCAGTGCAGGGGGAACTAATGAAAAACTGTTTTTT; CDR3: CASSAGGTNEKLFF
J: TRBJ2-3; D: NA; V: TRBV5-1; size: once; DNA: TGCGCCAGCAGCTTGTGGGAATCTGGCACAGATACGCAGTATTTT; CDR3: CASSLWESGTDTQYF
J: TRBJ1-2; D: NA; V: TRBV11-1; size: NA; DNA: TGTGCCAGCAGCATGCGGACGAGCGGCGGCTACACCTTC; CDR3: CASSMRTSGGYTF
J: TRBJ1-4; D: NA; V: TRBV28; size: NA; DNA: TGTGCCAGCAGTCCGGGCAGCCGGCAGGAAAAACTGTTTTTT; CDR3: CASSPGSRQEKLFF
J: TRBJ2-3; D: NA; V: TRBV6-4; size: NA; DNA: TGTGCCAGCAGTCCGGGGCTCAGCACAGATACGCAGTATTTT; CDR3: CASSPGLSTDTQYF
J: TRBJ1-1; D: NA; V: TRBV5-1; size: NA; DNA: TGCGCCAGCAGCTACGGTCGGGACACTGAAGCTTTCTTT; CDR3: CASSYGRDTEAFF
J: TRBJ1-6; D: NA; V: TRBV6-5; size: once; DNA: TGTGCCAGCAGCCTCAGGTCCTATAATTCACCCCTCCACTTT; CDR3: CASSLRSYNSPLHF
J: TRBJ2-1; D: TRBD2; V: TRBV9; size: NA; DNA: TGTGCCAGCAGCCCCCCGGGGGGGGGCAGGCCTTACAATGAGCAGTTCTTC; CDR3: CASSPPGGGRPYNEQFF
J: TRBJ1-5; D: NA; V: TRBV27; size: NA; DNA: TGTGCCAGCAGTTGGTCAGGGGAGGGTCAGCCCCAGCATTTT; CDR3: CASSWSGEGQPQHF
J: TRBJ1-2; D: NA; V: TRBV10-3; size: NA; DNA: TGTGCCATCAGTGATGCGGGATGGTATGGCTACACCTTC; CDR3: CAISDAGWYGYTF
J: TRBJ1-2; D: NA; V: TRBV7-9; size: few; DNA: TGTGCCAGCAGCCAGGAGGTGGGGGATGGCTACACCTTC; CDR3: CASSQEVGDGYTF
J: TRBJ1-3; D: TRBD1; V: TRBV7-2; size: NA; DNA: TGTGCCAGCAGCCGACAGGGGGCGGCGGGAAACACCATATATTTT; CDR3: CASSRQGAAGNTIYF
J: TRBJ1-1; D: NA; V: TRBV28; size: NA; DNA: TGTGCCAGCAGCCAGGGGTTTTTCACTGAAGCTTTCTTT; CDR3: CASSQGFFTEAFF
J: TRBJ1-2; D: TRBD1; V: TRBV7-2; size: NA; DNA: TGTGCCAGCAGCTTTGGTCAGGGGGCGAGGGGCTACACCTTC; CDR3: CASSFGQGARGYTF